The 9 T cell receptor beta chains listed next were all sequenced from one sample in a study of T cell repertoires in cytomegalovirus infection. Via MiXCR, TCRdb re-called the reads, giving one row per CDR3 protein. The sample has 250,000 or so distinct CDR3 sequences, over 15% seen once. The sequencing input was CD8+ T cells from PBMCs. The receptors derive from a human donor in good health (CMV status not recorded). Some clones in this sample may be carry-over from other donors' samples.

The chain is built from TRBV29-1 and TRBJ1-2; no reliable D call. The V gene lost 4 bases and the J gene lost 4 bases, with 7 bases spanning the gap. There are 11 residues in the CDR3. The V gene's germline CDR1 is SQVTM and CDR2 ANQGSEA. The CDR3 region is CSVAEVYGYTF. The DNA of the CDR3 is TGCAGCGTTGCGGAAGTCTATGGCTACACCTTC.

The CDR3 nucleotides read TGTGCCAGCAGTGAAATGGGGGGGTCACCCCTCCACTTT. It codes for CASSEMGGSPLHF. This sequence joins TRBV25-1 and TRBJ1-6, with a possible D match to TRBD1 (5 bases). The CDR3 loop spans 13 amino acids. Germline loops: CDR1 MGHDK, CDR2 SYGVNS. The V end lost 2 bases, the J end lost 10 bases, and 9 bases lay between the germline ends.

This clonotype was detected once. The V call is TRBV7-6, the J call TRBJ1-1; tentative D call: TRBD1 (6 bases). V dropped 3 bases and J dropped 0 bases, with 11 bases sitting between them. Germline V gene lookup returns CDR1 SGHVS and CDR2 FNYEAQ. This CDR3 spans 15 amino acids. The CDR3 is CASSFLQGMNTEAFF. The CDR3 DNA reads as TGTGCCAGCAGCTTTCTCCAGGGGATGAACACTGAAGCTTTCTTT. The whole variable domain, remainder taken from reference TRBV7-6 and TRBJ1-1, is GAGVSQSPRYKVTKRGQDVALRCDPISGHVSLYWYRQALGQGPEFLTYFNYEAQQDKSGLPNDRFSAERPEGSISTLTIQRTEQRDSAMYRCASSFLQGMNTEAFFGQGTRLTVV.

The sample holds a few counts of this clonotype. The V gene is TRBV2, the J gene TRBJ1-4; D is undetermined. CDR3 length equals 16 residues. The germline gives CDR1 SNHLY, CDR2 FYNNEI. The V gene lost 7 bases and the J gene lost 0 bases, with 15 bases spanning the gap. CDR3 loop: CASNPSIAPTNEKLFF. CDR3 coding DNA: TGTGCCAGCAATCCCTCCATCGCACCAACTAATGAAAAACTGTTTTTT.

This clonotype was detected only a few times. The chain couples TRBV4-2 to TRBJ2-7; no definite D call. Germline V CDR1 and CDR2: LGHNA, YNFKEQ. V gave up 0 bases and J gave up 2 bases, with 17 bases separating them. The CDR3 is 17 residues long. Written as DNA, the CDR3 is TGTGCCAGCAGCCAAGAAATTGCCCAAGTGAGTACCTACGAGCAGTACTTC. Amino acids: CASSQEIAQVSTYEQYF.

The table lists this clonotype with a few counts. V and J are TRBV6-6 and TRBJ1-4; TRBD1 agrees at 7 bases. The CDR3 runs to 16 residues. V shed 5 bases and J 6 bases; nucleotides not matched to a gene: 12. In germline, CDR1 is MNHNY, CDR2 SVGAGI (reference sequence). The CDR3 here is CASSKMQGGFDEKLFF. For the CDR3, the DNA is TGTGCCAGCAGTAAGATGCAGGGGGGTTTTGATGAAAAACTGTTTTTT.

The table lists this clonotype with many counts. The V call is TRBV7-9, the J call TRBJ2-7; D could derive from TRBD1 or TRBD2 (5 bases each). In germline, CDR1 is SEHNR, CDR2 FQNEAQ (reference sequence). V was trimmed by 5 bases and J by 2 bases, leaving 13 bases between them. The CDR3 runs to 14 residues. The CDR3 region is CASSRGVLAYEQYF. The CDR3, as DNA: TGTGCCAGCAGCCGAGGGGTTTTGGCCTACGAGCAGTACTTC.

The sample holds a few counts of this clonotype. The chain couples TRBV29-1 to TRBJ2-5; D may be TRBD1 (6 bases). Germline CDR1 reads SQVTM; CDR2 reads ANQGSEA. The CDR3 runs to 17 residues. V was pared by 2 bases and J by 0 bases, with 19 bases between. In DNA form, the CDR3 reads TGCAGCGTTGAATTTTGGACAGAGGGCCCGTACCAAGAGACCCAGTACTTC. This sequence encodes CSVEFWTEGPYQETQYF.

This clonotype has a count of ten or more. The chain links TRBV7-9 to TRBJ1-6; D is uncertain. The germline CDR1 and CDR2 sequences are SEHNR and FQNEAQ (reference sequence). Trimming left V 3 bases short and J 10 bases short, with 13 bases between. CDR3 length: 14 amino acids. CDR3 residues: CASSFLNDRSPLHF. CDR3 bases: TGTGCCAGCAGCTTTTTGAATGATCGGTCACCCCTCCACTTT.